The clone carrying this TCR beta chain was detected only a few times. The antigen is not known. The entry originates in a study of Ad26.COV2.S vaccination and SARS-CoV-2 variants. Turning to the study itself: Once or twice, 56 days apart, Ad26.COV2.S was delivered intramuscularly.

Findings and caveats of the study: Measurements of TCR breadth and depth may have given underestimates of the total T cell responses. Higher spike-specific TCR breadth was found in vaccine recipients than in placebo recipients.

Only in-frame clones appear in the TCRdb table, and some are missing; sequencing was by immunoSEQ multiplex PCR. Seen here are about 400,000 clones, approximately 89% observed once, and the top ten hold over 1.5%. As to treatment: about 20 received Ad26.COV2.S at low or high dose, single or two shots; five or six received placebo; per-sample allocation not given. Material that was analyzed had been drawn on day 63 after the first vaccine or placebo injection. In Boston, the donor was an adult between 18-55 years of age. This CDR3 comprises 12 residues. V was cut by 6 bases and J by 9 bases, with 12 bases left in between. Germline CDR1 reads MDHEN; CDR2 reads SYDVKM.

Material: peripheral blood, obtained in a trial of Ad26.COV2.S vaccine versus placebo. The chain has TRBV28 and TRBJ1-5, with D uncertain. The source of this sequence is a person aged 18-60 years who received the Ad26.COV2.S COVID-19 vaccine or a placebo. CDR3 protein: CASSPIGGPQHF. In DNA form, the CDR3 reads TGTGCCAGCAGCCCGATTGGAGGGCCCCAGCATTTT.